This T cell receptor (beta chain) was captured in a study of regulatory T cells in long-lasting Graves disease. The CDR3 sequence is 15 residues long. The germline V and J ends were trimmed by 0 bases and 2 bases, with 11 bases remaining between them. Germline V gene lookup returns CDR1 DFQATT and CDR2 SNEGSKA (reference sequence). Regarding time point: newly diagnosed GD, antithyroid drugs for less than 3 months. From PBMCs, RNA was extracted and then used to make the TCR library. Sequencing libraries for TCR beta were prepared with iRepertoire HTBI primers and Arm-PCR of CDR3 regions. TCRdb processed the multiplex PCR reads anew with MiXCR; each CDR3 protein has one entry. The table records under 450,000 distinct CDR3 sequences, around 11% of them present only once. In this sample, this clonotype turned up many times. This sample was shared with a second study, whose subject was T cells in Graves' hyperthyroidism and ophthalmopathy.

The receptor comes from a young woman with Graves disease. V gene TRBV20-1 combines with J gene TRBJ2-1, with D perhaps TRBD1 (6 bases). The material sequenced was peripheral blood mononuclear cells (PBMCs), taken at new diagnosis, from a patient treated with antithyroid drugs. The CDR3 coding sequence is TGCAGTGCTAGAGATTTTGGACAGACCTACAATGAGCAGTTCTTC. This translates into CSARDFGQTYNEQFF.